One T cell receptor (beta chain) is described in this entry. Its antigen remains unknown. The ends were cut back, 7 bases at V and 5 bases at J, with 20 bases in the middle. This CDR3 comprises 15 residues. Germline CDR1 and CDR2: WSHSY and SAAADI. Each subset's genomic DNA was shared equally among a number of immunoSEQ plates. Sequencing was performed with immunoSEQ multiplex PCR; in TCRdb, only in-frame clones are kept and a portion is missing. The sample lists roughly 2 million clones; nearly 97% were seen once. The sample comes from a study of shared clonotypes between healthy human individuals. Overall study results and limits: Memory subsets generally showed smaller estimated richness than naive subsets did.

The source of this sequence is a man aged 18 to 29 in good health. Specimen: naive CD4+ T cells sorted from blood. Subset meaning: CD45RA+ positively selected. The chain joins TRBV10-2 to TRBJ2-5; D could derive from TRBD1 or TRBD2 (5 bases each). The chain's CDR3 is CASKSVRDLVETQYF. CDR3 in DNA: TGCGCCAGCAAGAGCGTCAGGGACCTAGTGGAGACCCAGTACTTC.